These 12 T cell receptor beta chains share one sample of origin, sequenced in a study of T cells in localized non-small cell lung cancer. Produced via immunoSEQ multiplex PCR; TCRdb's table is partial and in-frame only. The sample has a few thousand clones, 25% to 30% seen once. Source: lung tumor tissue, taken before any cancer treatment. The source of these receptors is a woman aged 35 to 75 with stage III lung adenocarcinoma.

This chain connects TRBV19 to TRBJ2-7, with D perhaps matching TRBD1 or TRBD2 (7 bases each). Germline V gives CDR1 LNHDA, CDR2 SQIVND (reference sequence). Trimming removed 7 bases from V and 3 bases from J, with 16 bases in between. The CDR3 totals 14 residues. This chain's CDR3 is CASTPRGDSYEQYF. CDR3 coding DNA: TGTGCCAGTACCCCCCGGGGGGACAGCTACGAGCAGTACTTC.

This clone has just a few counts. J is TRBJ2-7 and V is TRBV28, with 7 nucleotides matching TRBD1. CDR1 and CDR2 (germline): MDHEN, SYDVKM. V lost 2 bases and J lost 8; bases outside the gene matches: 6. The CDR3 runs 13 residues. For the CDR3, the DNA is TGTGCCAGCAGTTTACAGACAGGGCTCAAGCAGTACTTC. This translates into CASSLQTGLKQYF.

The chain uses TRBV5-1 and TRBJ2-5; TRBD1 agrees at 8 bases. V was clipped by 4 bases and J by 4 bases; unmatched bases: 6. Germline V gene lookup returns CDR1 SGHRS and CDR2 YFSETQ. The CDR3 covers 14 residues. The CDR3 sequence is CASSHYQGAETQYF. CDR3 nucleotide sequence: TGCGCCAGCAGCCACTACCAGGGGGCAGAGACCCAGTACTTC.

This chain joins TRBV28 and TRBJ1-6, with 7 bases matching TRBD1. Trimming took 6 bases from V and 9 from J; bases not matched to a gene: 8. The CDR3 runs to 14 residues. The germline V gene has CDR1 MDHEN and CDR2 SYDVKM. This chain's CDR3 is CASSKTGQSSPLHF. CDR3 bases: TGTGCCAGCAGCAAGACAGGGCAGTCTTCACCCCTCCACTTT.

This chain joins TRBV30 and TRBJ1-6; D is ambiguous. The CDR3 is made up of 16 amino acids. V was clipped by 1 base and J by 8 bases, with 18 bases between them. Germline CDR1 is GTSNPN and CDR2 is SVGIG (reference sequence). This CDR3 reads CAWSEWRPSPYSPLHF. The CDR3 coding sequence is TGTGCCTGGAGTGAGTGGCGGCCCTCTCCTTATTCACCCCTCCACTTT.

This clone was found a few times. This chain connects TRBV29-1 to TRBJ1-3, with no clear D. The germline V gene has CDR1 SQVTM and CDR2 ANQGSEA. The ends were cut back, 5 bases at V and 0 bases at J, with 5 bases in the middle. CDR3 size: 12 residues. The CDR3 reads CSVMSSGNTIYF. The CDR3 coding sequence is TGCAGCGTTATGAGCTCTGGAAACACCATATATTTT.

V and J are TRBV30 and TRBJ2-7; either TRBD1 or TRBD2 may fit D (5 bases each). The CDR3 runs 14 residues. Germline lookup yields CDR1 GTSNPN and CDR2 SVGIG (reference sequence). Between the trimmed V and J ends, which lost 5 bases and 4 bases, there was a span of 18 bases. CDR3 in DNA: TGTGCCTGGGGAGGACGGGACGGACTTTACGAGCAGTACTTC. Translated, it gives CAWGGRDGLYEQYF.

The rearrangement uses TRBV18 and TRBJ1-2; a weak D match, TRBD1 (5 bases). The germline V gene encodes CDR1 KGHSH and CDR2 LQKENI. Trimming took off 3 bases at V and 3 bases at J, with 14 bases between the two ends. The CDR3 totals 15 residues. DNA for the CDR3: TGTGCCAGCTCACCGACAGCGTCGGGGGACTATGGCTACACCTTC. Amino acid sequence: CASSPTASGDYGYTF.

V gene TRBV27 combines with J gene TRBJ2-3; D is perhaps TRBD2 (6 bases). Trimming removed 1 base from V and 1 base from J, with 12 bases in between. The germline V gene encodes CDR1 MNHEY and CDR2 SMNVEV (reference sequence). The CDR3 totals 16 residues. CDR3 coding DNA: TGTGCCAGCAGTTTATTGGGACTGGTGGGCACAGATACGCAGTATTTT. It is translated as CASSLLGLVGTDTQYF.

This clone was recorded a few times. The chain recombines TRBV6-8 with TRBJ2-1; 9 positions match TRBD2. The V segment lost 5 bases and the J segment 8 bases; nucleotides outside the gene matches: 13. From germline, CDR1 is MNHGY and CDR2 SAAAGT. The CDR3 has 16 residues. The CDR3: CASSLPGTSGLYEQFF. The CDR3 bases are TGTGCCAGCAGTCTACCGGGAACTAGCGGGCTGTATGAGCAGTTCTTC.

This clone was counted only a few times. V and J are TRBV11-3 and TRBJ1-6; possibly TRBD1 for D (6 bases). The CDR3 spans 15 residues. CDR1 and CDR2 (germline): SGHNT, YENEEA. The germline V and J ends were trimmed by 3 bases and 8 bases, with 14 bases remaining between them. The CDR3 protein is CASSLAGRGYSPLHF. Here the CDR3 DNA reads TGTGCCAGCAGCTTGGCCGGCAGGGGATATTCACCCCTCCACTTT.

The V and J genes are TRBV28 and TRBJ1-6, with D perhaps matching TRBD1 (6 bases). Germline V gene sequence: CDR1 MDHEN, CDR2 SYDVKM. Trimming stripped 4 bases from V and 9 bases from J, with 16 bases between. The CDR3 extends over 15 amino acids. The CDR3 region has the DNA TGTGCCAGCAGTTCCGGACAGTCTCGCGGTTCACCCCTCCACTTT. Translation gives CASSSGQSRGSPLHF.